This record looks at one TCR beta chain sequence and its context. What it recognizes is unknown. This sample stems from a study of T cell responses to AZD1222 COVID-19 vaccine. Broader study findings: Mostly white British, mostly female donors; authors suggested clonal diversity may be underestimated. Only a handful of AZD1222 recipients were seropositive at baseline.

CDR3 length: 15 amino acids. Trimming removed 5 bases at V and 0 bases at J, with 11 bases between. Germline V lookup: CDR1 GTSNPN, CDR2 SVGIG (reference sequence). Sequencing used immunoSEQ multiplex PCR; TCRdb keeps in-frame clones, though not all of them. The table records some 140,000 clones, more than 85% of them present only once. This receptor was obtained from an adult in good health. The rearrangement uses TRBV30 and TRBJ1-6, with a tentative D call TRBD1 (5 bases). The sample here was peripheral blood, taken on day 0 of AZD1222 vaccination. CDR3 protein: CAWRLGRSYNSPLHF. Written as DNA, the CDR3 is TGTGCCTGGCGCCTGGGACGCTCCTATAATTCACCCCTCCACTTT.